This is a list of T cell receptor beta chains from one sample in a study of OX40 agonist ivuxolimab in advanced cancers. Sequencing was performed with immunoSEQ multiplex PCR; in TCRdb, only in-frame clones are kept and a portion is missing. The table shows 65,000 to 70,000 clones, with 77% occurring only once. The specimen comprised CD4+ or CD8+ T cells sorted from blood, sampled in a trial of the OX40 agonist ivuxolimab. These receptor sequences come from an adult with an advanced solid tumor such as melanoma, head and neck, liver or kidney cancer. Both conserved end residues are part of each CDR3. A D gene is named only where the DNA matches it firmly. The size field is filled for only some rows; it gives once, few, many or a size class.

j_call cdr3_length d_call clone_size v_call cdr3_aa cdr3_nt
TRBJ2-1 14 NA NA TRBV7-9 CASSLAARDGEQFF TGTGCCAGCAGCTTAGCGGCGCGGGACGGTGAGCAGTTCTTC
TRBJ2-1 15 TRBD2 NA TRBV7-3 CASSPGAGGFGEQFF TGTGCCAGCAGCCCCGGAGCGGGAGGTTTTGGGGAGCAGTTCTTC
TRBJ1-3 12 NA NA TRBV6-5 CASGVAGNTIYF TGTGCCAGTGGAGTCGCCGGAAACACCATATATTTT
TRBJ1-6 14 NA NA TRBV5-4 CASAMDRANSPLHF TGTGCCAGCGCTATGGACAGAGCTAATTCACCCCTCCACTTT
TRBJ2-5 13 TRBD1 NA TRBV19 CASSQGAQETQYF TGTGCCAGTAGTCAGGGGGCCCAAGAGACCCAGTACTTC
TRBJ2-7 16 NA NA TRBV28 CASSLIVGQGSGEQYF TGTGCCAGCAGTTTGATTGTAGGCCAGGGGTCGGGCGAGCAGTACTTC
TRBJ1-6 14 NA NA TRBV6-5 CASKALQENSPLHF TGTGCCAGCAAGGCCCTCCAGGAGAATTCACCCCTCCACTTT
TRBJ1-3 15 NA NA TRBV14 CASSPGSFSGNTIYF TGTGCCAGCAGCCCCGGGTCCTTCTCTGGAAACACCATATATTTT
TRBJ1-1 14 NA NA TRBV28 CASSPPIGNTEAFF TGTGCCAGCAGTCCGCCCATAGGGAACACTGAAGCTTTCTTT
TRBJ1-1 16 NA NA TRBV19 CASSARTGTVDTEAFF TGTGCCAGTAGTGCCCGAACAGGGACGGTAGACACTGAAGCTTTCTTT
TRBJ2-7 14 NA few TRBV30 CACPRGSLPYEQYF TGTGCCTGTCCGCGGGGAAGCTTACCCTACGAGCAGTACTTC
TRBJ1-1 13 NA NA TRBV5-1 CASSLQGDTEAFF TGCGCCAGCAGCTTACAGGGCGACACTGAAGCTTTCTTT
TRBJ2-7 16 TRBD1 NA TRBV15 CATSPLLSQGAYEQYF TGTGCCACCAGCCCCCTGTTAAGTCAGGGGGCCTACGAGCAGTACTTC
TRBJ2-5 14 NA NA TRBV5-6 CASSLTRVQETQYF TGTGCCAGCAGCTTGACTCGCGTACAAGAGACCCAGTACTTC
TRBJ1-5 13 NA NA TRBV6-1 CASNPDSNQPQHF TGTGCCAGCAACCCGGATAGCAATCAGCCCCAGCATTTT
TRBJ2-1 17 NA NA TRBV10-1 CASSEGRLGGPRNEQFF TGCGCCAGCAGTGAAGGTAGATTAGGGGGGCCACGGAATGAGCAGTTCTTC
TRBJ2-7 14 NA few TRBV28 CASSLRTKSYEQYF TGTGCCAGCAGCTTAAGGACGAAGTCCTACGAGCAGTACTTC
TRBJ2-7 17 NA NA TRBV4-1 CASSQRGEAGVIYEQYF TGCGCCAGCAGCCAAAGGGGGGAGGCAGGGGTTATCTACGAGCAGTACTTC
TRBJ2-6 14 TRBD2 NA TRBV9 CASRAGAGANVLTF TGTGCCAGCAGGGCGGGGGCTGGGGCCAACGTCCTGACTTTC
TRBJ1-1 13 NA NA TRBV11-3 CASSLDGNTEAFF TGTGCCAGCAGCTTAGATGGAAACACTGAAGCTTTCTTT
TRBJ2-7 14 NA NA TRBV4-2 CASSQATGYYEQYF TGTGCCAGCAGCCAAGCCACAGGATACTACGAGCAGTACTTC
TRBJ1-3 12 NA NA TRBV6-1 CASKVSGNTIYF TGTGCCAGCAAGGTCTCTGGAAACACCATATATTTT
TRBJ1-5 13 NA NA TRBV10-3 CAISDEGFQPQHF TGTGCCATCAGTGATGAGGGTTTTCAGCCCCAGCATTTT
TRBJ2-7 15 TRBD1 NA TRBV18 CASSPSGQGMDEQYF TGTGCCAGCTCACCGAGTGGACAGGGGATGGACGAGCAGTACTTC
TRBJ2-7 15 NA NA TRBV10-2 CASRDGRPGSYEQYF TGCGCCAGCAGAGATGGCAGGCCCGGAAGTTACGAGCAGTACTTC
TRBJ1-2 14 TRBD1 NA TRBV7-9 CASSLVLTGDGYTF TGTGCCAGCAGCTTAGTCCTGACAGGGGACGGCTACACCTTC
TRBJ2-7 18 NA few TRBV15 CATSRALNTGMTHYEQYF TGTGCCACCAGCAGAGCGTTAAATACCGGGATGACACACTACGAGCAGTACTTC
TRBJ2-1 13 NA NA TRBV9 CASSVGRYNEQFF TGTGCCAGCAGCGTAGGCAGATACAATGAGCAGTTCTTC
TRBJ2-3 13 NA few TRBV7-6 CASMDVGGSTQYF TGTGCCAGCATGGACGTGGGGGGTAGCACGCAGTATTTT
TRBJ1-4 15 TRBD1 NA TRBV5-1 CASSLGTGANEKLFF TGCGCCAGCAGCTTGGGGACAGGGGCTAATGAAAAACTGTTTTTT
TRBJ1-5 15 TRBD1 once TRBV6-6 CASTSRRGQEQPQHF TGTGCCAGCACCTCACGGAGGGGGCAAGAACAGCCCCAGCATTTT
TRBJ2-1 11 NA NA TRBV6-5 CASSYGNEQFF TGTGCCAGCAGTTACGGCAATGAGCAGTTCTTC
TRBJ2-2 14 NA NA TRBV6-1 CASSDDGNTGELFF TGTGCCAGCAGCGACGACGGAAACACCGGGGAGCTGTTTTTT
TRBJ2-1 12 NA NA TRBV11-2 CASSPEYNEQFF TGTGCCAGCAGCCCAGAATACAATGAGCAGTTCTTC
TRBJ1-2 12 NA once TRBV28 CASSTGFDGYTF TGTGCCAGCAGTACAGGGTTCGACGGCTACACCTTC
TRBJ2-3 18 TRBD2 NA TRBV5-1 CASSPGTSGSLNTDTQYF TGCGCCAGCAGCCCCGGGACTAGCGGGAGTCTTAACACAGATACGCAGTATTTT
TRBJ2-2 18 TRBD2 NA TRBV5-1 CASSHRLAGGRGTGELFF TGCGCCAGCAGCCACCGACTAGCGGGGGGCCGGGGCACCGGGGAGCTGTTTTTT
TRBJ1-1 15 NA few TRBV7-9 CASSLPLGRGTEAFF TGTGCCAGCAGCTTGCCCCTCGGAAGGGGCACTGAAGCTTTCTTT
TRBJ1-4 13 NA NA TRBV7-9 CASSYGGDEKLFF TGTGCCAGCAGCTACGGGGGGGATGAAAAACTGTTTTTT
TRBJ1-1 15 TRBD1 NA TRBV6-6 CASSYSNGGTGTAFF TGTGCCAGCAGTTACTCGAATGGGGGGACAGGGACGGCTTTCTTT
TRBJ2-4 15 TRBD1 NA TRBV7-9 CASSLLPGGGDIQYF TGTGCCAGCAGCTTACTTCCAGGGGGTGGAGACATTCAGTACTTC
TRBJ2-5 14 NA NA TRBV5-1 CASSVGVYQETQYF TGCGCCAGCAGTGTGGGGGTTTACCAAGAGACCCAGTACTTC
TRBJ2-7 12 NA NA TRBV30 CAWSLGGYEQYF TGTGCCTGGTCCTTGGGGGGTTACGAGCAGTACTTC